These T cell receptor beta chains were read from a single sample in a study of blood T cell repertoires in COVID-19. Sequenced by immunoSEQ multiplex PCR; TCRdb stores in-frame clones only, minus some. The sample yields around 170,000 clones, 84% seen once. The sample taken for sequencing was PBMCs or T cells enriched from blood (not recorded which). The receptors come from a woman between 45 and 60 years old who had recovered from COVID-19. CDR3s include the opening cysteine and the closing phenylalanine or tryptophan. The order of the fields is V gene, J gene, clone size, D gene, CDR3 protein, CDR3 DNA. The D gene is left open where the match is weak. For some rows the clone size is stated as once, few or many, or as a class when expanded; others skip it.

v_call: TRBV5-1
j_call: TRBJ2-7
clone_size: NA
d_call: NA
cdr3_aa: CASSLRETYEQYF
cdr3_nt: TGCGCCAGCAGCTTGCGGGAGACATACGAGCAGTACTTC

v_call: TRBV9
j_call: TRBJ2-1
clone_size: NA
d_call: NA
cdr3_aa: CASSETSGSMGEQFF
cdr3_nt: TGTGCCAGCAGCGAGACCAGCGGGTCAATGGGTGAGCAGTTCTTC

v_call: TRBV7-9
j_call: TRBJ1-5
clone_size: NA
d_call: TRBD1
cdr3_aa: CASSPGTGFTNQPQHF
cdr3_nt: TGTGCCAGCAGCCCCGGGACAGGGTTTACCAATCAGCCCCAGCATTTT

v_call: TRBV9
j_call: TRBJ1-6
clone_size: NA
d_call: NA
cdr3_aa: CASSSLGNSPLHF
cdr3_nt: TGTGCCAGCAGTTCTCTCGGGAATTCACCCCTCCACTTT

v_call: TRBV13
j_call: TRBJ1-1
clone_size: NA
d_call: NA
cdr3_aa: CASSQNRDTEAFF
cdr3_nt: TGTGCCAGCAGCCAGAACAGGGACACTGAAGCTTTCTTT

v_call: TRBV4-1
j_call: TRBJ2-2
clone_size: once
d_call: NA
cdr3_aa: CASSLRLDSNTGELFF
cdr3_nt: TGCGCCAGCAGCCTTCGACTAGATTCGAACACCGGGGAGCTGTTTTTT

v_call: TRBV6-5
j_call: TRBJ2-7
clone_size: NA
d_call: TRBD1
cdr3_aa: CASMGDRDYEQYF
cdr3_nt: TGTGCCAGCATGGGGGACAGAGACTACGAGCAGTACTTC

v_call: TRBV7-9
j_call: TRBJ2-6
clone_size: NA
d_call: TRBD1
cdr3_aa: CASSLPGQGSGANVLTF
cdr3_nt: TGTGCCAGCAGCTTACCGGGACAGGGGTCTGGGGCCAACGTCCTGACTTTC

v_call: TRBV5-4
j_call: TRBJ2-3
clone_size: NA
d_call: NA
cdr3_aa: CASSSKVGQQRDTQYF
cdr3_nt: TGTGCCAGCAGCTCCAAGGTGGGGCAGCAAAGGGATACGCAGTATTTT

v_call: TRBV5-1
j_call: TRBJ2-3
clone_size: NA
d_call: NA
cdr3_aa: CASSPYGETDTQYF
cdr3_nt: TGCGCCAGCAGCCCCTACGGGGAGACAGATACGCAGTATTTT

v_call: TRBV6-2/TRBV6-3
j_call: TRBJ1-1
clone_size: few
d_call: TRBD1
cdr3_aa: CASSLQGRSTEAFF
cdr3_nt: TGTGCCAGCAGTTTACAGGGGAGAAGCACTGAAGCTTTCTTT

v_call: TRBV19
j_call: TRBJ1-2
clone_size: NA
d_call: TRBD1
cdr3_aa: CASSGDREASTNYGYTF
cdr3_nt: TGTGCCAGTAGTGGAGACAGGGAAGCCTCGACTAACTATGGCTACACCTTC

v_call: TRBV3-1/TRBV3-2
j_call: TRBJ1-2
clone_size: NA
d_call: TRBD1
cdr3_aa: CASSRQGENGYTF
cdr3_nt: TGTGCCAGCAGCCGACAGGGTGAAAATGGCTACACCTTC

v_call: TRBV4-2
j_call: TRBJ1-1
clone_size: NA
d_call: TRBD1
cdr3_aa: CASSQDPGGRFMNTEAFF
cdr3_nt: TGTGCCAGCAGCCAAGATCCAGGGGGCAGATTTATGAACACTGAAGCTTTCTTT

v_call: TRBV4-2
j_call: TRBJ2-1
clone_size: NA
d_call: TRBD2
cdr3_aa: CASSQTTSGGYEQFF
cdr3_nt: TGTGCCAGCAGCCAAACGACTAGCGGGGGTTATGAGCAGTTCTTC